These 17 T cell receptor beta chains were sequenced from one sample in a study of early T cells in non-severe SARS-CoV-2 infection. TCRdb passed the 5' RACE reads through MiXCR, listing each CDR3 protein once. The repertoire holds 59,000 or so distinct CDR3 sequences, with about 12% as singletons. The specimen was whole blood, collected at baseline. The source of these receptors is an adult who was a healthcare worker with PCR-confirmed SARS-CoV-2 infection or an uninfected control (not recorded which).

In its sample, this clonotype was seen many times. This chain joins TRBV12-3 or TRBV12-4 and TRBJ2-1; 11 nucleotides match TRBD1. The CDR3 has 15 amino acids. The V segment lost 5 bases and the J segment 9 bases; nucleotides outside the gene matches: 9. The CDR3 sequence: CASSDTGTGGVEQFF. As DNA, the CDR3 is TGTGCCAGCAGTGATACCGGGACAGGGGGTGTTGAGCAGTTCTTC.

The chain couples TRBV29-1 to TRBJ2-3; TRBD1 matches 8 bases. The V segment lost 4 bases and the J segment 7 bases; nucleotides outside the gene matches: 13. The CDR3 has 15 residues. Germline V lookup: CDR1 SQVTM, CDR2 ANQGSEA. CDR3 in DNA: TGCAGCGTTGTGGACACCGGGACAGGCCTCAATACGCAGTATTTT. Protein product: CSVVDTGTGLNTQYF.

The V gene is TRBV7-9, the J gene TRBJ1-1, with D possibly matching TRBD1 (6 bases). CDR1 is SEHNR, CDR2 FQNEAQ, per germline (reference sequence). Trimming shortened V by 5 bases and J by 5 bases, and 9 bases separated the two germline ends. The CDR3 consists of 12 residues. In DNA, the CDR3 is TGTGCCAGCAGCCAAGGGGGGACTGAAGCTTTCTTT. Translated, it gives CASSQGGTEAFF.

This sequence joins TRBV18 and TRBJ2-2, with 7 positions matching TRBD2. This CDR3 is built from 15 residues. V gave up 3 bases and J gave up 2 bases; unmatched junction bases: 3. CDR1 is KGHSH and CDR2 is LQKENI in the germline V gene. CDR3 in amino acids: CASSPMGLNTGELFF. Written as DNA, the CDR3 is TGTGCCAGCTCACCTATGGGACTAAACACCGGGGAGCTGTTTTTT.

J is TRBJ2-2 and V is TRBV10-2; TRBD2 aligns across 10 bases. J gave up 1 base and V 2 bases, and 7 bases lay outside the gene matches. The germline gives CDR1 WSHSY, CDR2 SAAADI. This CDR3 is built from 18 residues. CDR3 sequence (DNA): TGCGCCAGCAGTGAGAGGAGCGGGGGGGCCGGGAACACCGGGGAGCTGTTTTTT. As protein: CASSERSGGAGNTGELFF.

As DNA, the CDR3 is TGTGCCAGCAGTCTTCAACCGACAGGGAGGCAAGGTGGCTACACCTTC. Translating gives CASSLQPTGRQGGYTF. This chain links TRBV28 with TRBJ1-2, with 7 nucleotides matching TRBD1. The CDR3 is 16 amino acids. V trimming: 5 bases; J trimming: 7 bases; junction bases outside the gene matches: 16. Germline assignment: CDR1 MDHEN and CDR2 SYDVKM.

This chain connects TRBV6-2 or TRBV6-3 to TRBJ2-1, with D possibly being TRBD1 (5 bases). Germline V CDR1 and CDR2: MNHEY, SVGEGT. The CDR3 is 16 residues long. The V end lost 2 bases, the J end lost 2 bases, and 13 bases lay between the germline ends. In nucleotides, the CDR3 is TGTGCCAGCAGTTACCCTGACAGAGTCGCCTACAATGAGCAGTTCTTC. The encoded protein is CASSYPDRVAYNEQFF.

The rearrangement uses TRBV11-2 and TRBJ1-2; D remains ambiguous. Germline assignment: CDR1 SGHAT and CDR2 FQNNGV. V lost 3 bases, J lost 6 bases, and 14 bases lay in between. This CDR3 spans 14 amino acids. The CDR3 spells CASSFKGNSDGYTF. DNA of the CDR3: TGTGCCAGCAGCTTTAAGGGAAATTCCGATGGCTACACCTTC.

The sample holds a few counts of this clonotype. V and J are TRBV20-1 and TRBJ2-5, with 9 bases matching TRBD2. The junction had 4 bases not matched to a gene; V was cut back by 6 bases and J by 5 bases. The CDR3 totals 12 residues. Germline V gives CDR1 DFQATT, CDR2 SNEGSKA (reference sequence). The chain's CDR3 is CSAGGRVETQYF. The CDR3 DNA reads TGCAGTGCCGGCGGGAGGGTCGAGACCCAGTACTTC.

This clonotype was detected many times. CDR3 loop: CASRRSTDTQYF. Written as DNA, the CDR3 is TGTGCCAGCAGGCGTAGCACAGATACGCAGTATTTT. The chain carries TRBV5-6 and TRBJ2-3; D is unresolved. Germline assignment: CDR1 SGHDT and CDR2 YYEEEE. V gave up 5 bases and J gave up 0 bases, with 4 bases separating them. The CDR3 contains 12 residues. The whole variable domain, filled in from reference TRBV5-6 and TRBJ2-3, reads DAGVTQSPTHLIKTRGQQVTLRCSPKSGHDTVSWYQQALGQGPQFIFQYYEEEERQRGNFPDRFSGHQFPNYSSELNVNALLLGDSALYLCASRRSTDTQYFGPGTRLTVL.

A few counts support this clonotype. V and J are TRBV6-1 and TRBJ1-1; no reliable D call. Deletions cut 7 bases from V and 0 bases from J, with 6 bases between. The CDR3 extends over 12 amino acids. Germline V gives CDR1 MNHNS, CDR2 SASEGT. The CDR3 protein is CASTQVNTEAFF. The DNA of the CDR3 is TGTGCCAGCACCCAGGTGAACACTGAAGCTTTCTTT.

This clonotype has more than one count but fewer than ten. The rearrangement links TRBV29-1 to TRBJ1-2; no clear D. V was shortened by 3 bases and J by 2 bases, with 7 bases between the two germline ends. CDR1 SQVTM and CDR2 ANQGSEA come from the germline V gene. The CDR3 is 12 residues long. In DNA form, the CDR3 reads TGCAGCGTTGAGCGGGGAAACTATGGCTACACCTTC. As protein: CSVERGNYGYTF.

The chain combines TRBV29-1 with TRBJ2-1; weak D call: TRBD2 (5 bases). The CDR3 is made up of 11 amino acids. Trimming pared 6 bases from V and 12 bases from J, leaving 15 bases between. CDR1 SQVTM and CDR2 ANQGSEA come from the germline V gene. The CDR3 DNA follows: TGCAGCGTCGCTACCGGGGTTGGGCAGTTCTTC. The encoded protein is CSVATGVGQFF.

Many counts were recorded for this clonotype. V gene TRBV28 combines with J gene TRBJ2-1, with unresolved D. This CDR3 contains 12 residues. Germline-derived CDR1 and CDR2 are MDHEN and SYDVKM. Trimming took 8 bases from V and 8 from J, leaving 13 bases between them. CDR3 in amino acids: CASGTMADEQFF. The DNA for the CDR3 is TGTGCCAGCGGAACCATGGCGGATGAGCAGTTCTTC.

The sample holds a few counts of this clonotype. The V and J genes are TRBV5-6 and TRBJ2-5; 10 nucleotides agree with TRBD2. The CDR3 length is 17 residues. Germline lookup yields CDR1 SGHDT and CDR2 YYEEEE. The J segment lost 2 bases and the V segment lost 4 bases, leaving 11 bases of the junction unmatched. This CDR3 reads CASSPPAPGLAQETQYF. The CDR3 DNA follows: TGTGCCAGCAGCCCTCCCGCCCCGGGACTAGCGCAAGAGACCCAGTACTTC. Combining the CDR3 with reference TRBV5-6 and TRBJ2-5 gives the whole variable domain DAGVTQSPTHLIKTRGQQVTLRCSPKSGHDTVSWYQQALGQGPQFIFQYYEEEERQRGNFPDRFSGHQFPNYSSELNVNALLLGDSALYLCASSPPAPGLAQETQYFGPGTRLLVL.

This clonotype was detected many times. The chain uses TRBV7-6 and TRBJ2-7, with 10 positions matching TRBD1. Germline V gene data show CDR1 as SGHVS and CDR2 as FNYEAQ. The CDR3 has 15 amino acids. After removal of 5 bases from V and 11 bases from J, the junction contained 15 bases not matched to a gene. The CDR3 DNA reads TGTGCCAGCAGCCCCTCACCGAGGGACAGGGGCCAAGAGTACTTC. Amino acids: CASSPSPRDRGQEYF.

This clonotype was recorded a few times. This sequence joins TRBV11-2 and TRBJ2-1, with D perhaps TRBD2 (6 bases). This CDR3 contains 15 residues. Germline CDR1 is SGHAT and CDR2 is FQNNGV. Deletions cut 2 bases from V and 5 bases from J, with 13 bases between. The CDR3 DNA sequence: TGTGCCAGCAGCTTACCTGCCGGGGGAAACAATGAGCAGTTCTTC. Translation gives CASSLPAGGNNEQFF.